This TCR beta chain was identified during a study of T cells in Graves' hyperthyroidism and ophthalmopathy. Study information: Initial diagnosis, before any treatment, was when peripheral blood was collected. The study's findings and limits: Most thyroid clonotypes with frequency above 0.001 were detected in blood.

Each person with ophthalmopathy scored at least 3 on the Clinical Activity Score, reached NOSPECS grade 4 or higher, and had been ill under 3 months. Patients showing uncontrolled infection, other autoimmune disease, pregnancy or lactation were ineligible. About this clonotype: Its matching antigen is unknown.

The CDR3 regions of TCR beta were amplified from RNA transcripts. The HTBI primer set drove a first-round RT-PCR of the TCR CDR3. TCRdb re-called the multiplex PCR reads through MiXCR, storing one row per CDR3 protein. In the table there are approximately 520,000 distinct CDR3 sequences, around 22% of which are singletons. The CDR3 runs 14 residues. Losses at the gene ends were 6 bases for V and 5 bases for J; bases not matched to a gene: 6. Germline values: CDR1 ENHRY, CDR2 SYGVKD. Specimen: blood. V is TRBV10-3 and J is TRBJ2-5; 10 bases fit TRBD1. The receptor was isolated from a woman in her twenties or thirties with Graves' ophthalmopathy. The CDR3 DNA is TGTGCCATCAGGGAGGACAGGGGGTCGGAGACCCAGTACTTC. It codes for CAIREDRGSETQYF.